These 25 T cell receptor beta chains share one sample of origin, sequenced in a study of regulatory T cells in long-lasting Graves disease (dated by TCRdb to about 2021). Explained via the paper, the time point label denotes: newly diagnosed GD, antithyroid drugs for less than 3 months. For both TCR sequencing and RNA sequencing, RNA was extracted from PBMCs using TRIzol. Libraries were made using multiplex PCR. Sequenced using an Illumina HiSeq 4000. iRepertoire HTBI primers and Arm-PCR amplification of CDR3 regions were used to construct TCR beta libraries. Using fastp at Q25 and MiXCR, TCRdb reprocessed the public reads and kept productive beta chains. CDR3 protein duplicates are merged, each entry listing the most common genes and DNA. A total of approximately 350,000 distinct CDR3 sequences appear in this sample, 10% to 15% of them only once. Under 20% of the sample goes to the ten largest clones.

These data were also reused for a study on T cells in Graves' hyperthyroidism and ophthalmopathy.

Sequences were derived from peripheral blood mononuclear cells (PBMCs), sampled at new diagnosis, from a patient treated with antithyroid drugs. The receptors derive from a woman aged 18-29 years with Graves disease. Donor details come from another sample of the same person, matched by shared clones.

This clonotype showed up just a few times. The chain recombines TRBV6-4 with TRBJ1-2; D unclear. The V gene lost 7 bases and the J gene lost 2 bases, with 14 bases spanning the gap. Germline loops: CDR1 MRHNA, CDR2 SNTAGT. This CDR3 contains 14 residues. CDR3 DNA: TGTGCCAGCATCCTGAACCGGAGCAACTATGGCTACACCTTC. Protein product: CASILNRSNYGYTF.

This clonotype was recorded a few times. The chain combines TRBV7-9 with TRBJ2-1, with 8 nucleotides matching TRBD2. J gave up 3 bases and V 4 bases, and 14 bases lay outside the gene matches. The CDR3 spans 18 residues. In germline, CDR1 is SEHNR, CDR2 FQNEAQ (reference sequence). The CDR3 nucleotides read TGTGCCAGCAGCTCTCCTAGAGGGGCTAGCGGGTTCTACAATGAGCAGTTCTTC. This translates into CASSSPRGASGFYNEQFF.

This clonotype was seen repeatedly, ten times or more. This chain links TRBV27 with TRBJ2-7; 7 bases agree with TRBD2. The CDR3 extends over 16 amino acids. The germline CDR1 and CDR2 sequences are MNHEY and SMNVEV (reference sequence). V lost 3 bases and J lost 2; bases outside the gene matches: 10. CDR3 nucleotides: TGTGCCAGCAGTTTTTGGGAGGGAGCCCACCCCTACGAGCAGTACTTC. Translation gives CASSFWEGAHPYEQYF.

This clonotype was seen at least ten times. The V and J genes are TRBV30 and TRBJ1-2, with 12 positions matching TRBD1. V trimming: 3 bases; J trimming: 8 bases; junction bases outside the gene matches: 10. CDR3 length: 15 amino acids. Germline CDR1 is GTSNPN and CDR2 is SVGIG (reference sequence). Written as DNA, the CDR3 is TGTGCCTGGAGCCGAAGGGGACAGGGGGCGCGGGGCTACACCTTC. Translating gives CAWSRRGQGARGYTF.

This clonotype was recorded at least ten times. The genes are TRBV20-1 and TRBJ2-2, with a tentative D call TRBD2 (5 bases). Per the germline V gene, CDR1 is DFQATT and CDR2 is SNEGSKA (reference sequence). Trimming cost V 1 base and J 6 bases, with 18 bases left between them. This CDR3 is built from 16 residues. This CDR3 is CSARGYEGRLSGELFF. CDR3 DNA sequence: TGCAGTGCTAGAGGATATGAGGGAAGGTTGTCCGGGGAGCTGTTTTTT.

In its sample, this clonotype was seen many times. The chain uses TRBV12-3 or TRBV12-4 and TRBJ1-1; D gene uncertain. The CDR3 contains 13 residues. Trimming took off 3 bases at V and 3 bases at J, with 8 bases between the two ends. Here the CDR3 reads CASSLRVYTEAFF. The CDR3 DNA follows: TGTGCCAGCAGTTTGAGGGTTTACACTGAAGCTTTCTTT.

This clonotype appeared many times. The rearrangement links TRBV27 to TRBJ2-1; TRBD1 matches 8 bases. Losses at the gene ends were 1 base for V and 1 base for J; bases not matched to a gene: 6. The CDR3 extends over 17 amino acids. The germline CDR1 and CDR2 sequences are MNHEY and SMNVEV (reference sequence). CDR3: CASSLLGGQVSYNEQFF. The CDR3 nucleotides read TGTGCCAGCAGTTTATTAGGGGGACAGGTATCCTACAATGAGCAGTTCTTC.

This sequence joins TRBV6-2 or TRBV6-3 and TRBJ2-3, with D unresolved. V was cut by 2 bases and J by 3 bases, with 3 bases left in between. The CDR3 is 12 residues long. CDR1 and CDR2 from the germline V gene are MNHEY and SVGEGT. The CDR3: CASSYGTDTQYF. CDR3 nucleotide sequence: TGTGCCAGCAGTTACGGTACAGATACGCAGTATTTT.

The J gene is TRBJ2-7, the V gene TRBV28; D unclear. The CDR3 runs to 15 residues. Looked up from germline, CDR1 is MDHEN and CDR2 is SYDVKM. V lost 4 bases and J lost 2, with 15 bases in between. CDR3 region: CASSSLSLRPYEQYV. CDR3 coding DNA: TGTGCCAGCAGTTCCCTTTCCCTTCGACCCTACGAGCAGTACGTC.

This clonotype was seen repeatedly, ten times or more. The CDR3 DNA follows: TGTGCCAGCAGCTTAGACAGCGGGAGCGGGACCGGGGAGCTGTTTTTT. It specifies CASSLDSGSGTGELFF. The chain joins TRBV13 to TRBJ2-2; TRBD2 agrees at 8 bases. Germline V CDR1 and CDR2: PRHDT, FYEKMQ (reference sequence). This CDR3 has 16 residues. V lost 1 base and J lost 5; bases outside the gene matches: 6.

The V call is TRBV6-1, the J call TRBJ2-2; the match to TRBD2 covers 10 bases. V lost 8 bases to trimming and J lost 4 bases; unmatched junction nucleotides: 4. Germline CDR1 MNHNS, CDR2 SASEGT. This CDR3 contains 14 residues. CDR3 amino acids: CASWGLAPTGELFF. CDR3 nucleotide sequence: TGTGCCAGCTGGGGACTAGCGCCCACCGGGGAGCTGTTTTTT.

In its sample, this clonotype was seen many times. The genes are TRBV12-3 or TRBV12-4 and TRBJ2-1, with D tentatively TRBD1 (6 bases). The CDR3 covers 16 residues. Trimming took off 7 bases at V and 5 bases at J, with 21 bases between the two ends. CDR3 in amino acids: CASISTPATGNNEQFF. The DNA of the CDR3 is TGTGCCAGCATCTCTACCCCCGCGACAGGCAACAATGAGCAGTTCTTC.

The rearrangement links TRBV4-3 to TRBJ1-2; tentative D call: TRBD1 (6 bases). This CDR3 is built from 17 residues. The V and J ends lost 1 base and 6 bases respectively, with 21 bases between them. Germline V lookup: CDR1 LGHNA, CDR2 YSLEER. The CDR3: CASSQVYARGHIDGYTF. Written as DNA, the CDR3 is TGCGCCAGCAGCCAAGTCTATGCCCGGGGGCATATTGATGGCTACACCTTC.

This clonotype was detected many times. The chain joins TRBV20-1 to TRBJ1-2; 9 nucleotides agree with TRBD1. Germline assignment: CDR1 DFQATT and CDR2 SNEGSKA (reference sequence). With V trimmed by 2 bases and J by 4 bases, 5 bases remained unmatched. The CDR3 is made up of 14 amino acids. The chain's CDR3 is CSARLGTGPYGYTF. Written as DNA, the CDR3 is TGCAGTGCTAGACTCGGGACAGGGCCCTATGGCTACACCTTC.

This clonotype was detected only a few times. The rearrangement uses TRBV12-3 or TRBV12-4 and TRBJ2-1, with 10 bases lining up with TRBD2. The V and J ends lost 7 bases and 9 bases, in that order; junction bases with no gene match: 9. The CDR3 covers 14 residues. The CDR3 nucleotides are TGTGCCAGCACCATTTCTAGCGGGGGCGGTGAGCAGTTCTTC. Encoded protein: CASTISSGGGEQFF.

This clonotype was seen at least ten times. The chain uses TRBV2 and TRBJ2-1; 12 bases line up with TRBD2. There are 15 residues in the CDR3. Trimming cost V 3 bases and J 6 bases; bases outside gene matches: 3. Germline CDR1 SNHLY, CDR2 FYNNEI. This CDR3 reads CASSETSGSINEQFF. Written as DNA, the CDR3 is TGTGCCAGCAGTGAGACTAGCGGGAGTATCAATGAGCAGTTCTTC.

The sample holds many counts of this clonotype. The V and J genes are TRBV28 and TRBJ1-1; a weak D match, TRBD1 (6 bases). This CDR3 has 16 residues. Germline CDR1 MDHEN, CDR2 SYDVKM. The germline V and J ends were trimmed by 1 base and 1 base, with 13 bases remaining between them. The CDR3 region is CASSLYGGLRNTEAFF. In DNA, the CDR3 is TGTGCCAGCAGTTTATACGGGGGGCTGAGGAACACTGAAGCTTTCTTT.

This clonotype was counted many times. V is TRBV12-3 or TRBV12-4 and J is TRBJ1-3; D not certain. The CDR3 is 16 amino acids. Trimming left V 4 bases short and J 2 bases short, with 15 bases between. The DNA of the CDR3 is TGTGCCAGCAGTTACTTTCCAGCATCGACTGGAAACACCATATATTTT. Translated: CASSYFPASTGNTIYF.

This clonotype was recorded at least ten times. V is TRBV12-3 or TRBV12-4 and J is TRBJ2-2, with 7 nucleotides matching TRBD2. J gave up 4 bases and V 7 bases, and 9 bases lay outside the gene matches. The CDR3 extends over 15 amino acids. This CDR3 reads CASNKWVAGTGELFF. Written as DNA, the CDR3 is TGTGCCAGCAACAAATGGGTAGCGGGCACCGGGGAGCTGTTTTTT.

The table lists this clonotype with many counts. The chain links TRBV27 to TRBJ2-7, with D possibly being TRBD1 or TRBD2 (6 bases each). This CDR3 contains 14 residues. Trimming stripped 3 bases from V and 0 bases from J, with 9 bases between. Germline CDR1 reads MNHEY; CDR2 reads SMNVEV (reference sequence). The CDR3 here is CASSFEGGSYEQYF. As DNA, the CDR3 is TGTGCCAGCAGTTTCGAGGGGGGCTCCTACGAGCAGTACTTC.

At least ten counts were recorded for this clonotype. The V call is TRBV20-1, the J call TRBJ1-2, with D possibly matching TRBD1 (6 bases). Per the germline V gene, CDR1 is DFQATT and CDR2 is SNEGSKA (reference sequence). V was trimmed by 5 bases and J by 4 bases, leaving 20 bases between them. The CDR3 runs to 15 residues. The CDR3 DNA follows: TGCAGTGCTCCAGGGGAGAAGGGGGTCGGCTATGGCTACACCTTC. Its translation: CSAPGEKGVGYGYTF.

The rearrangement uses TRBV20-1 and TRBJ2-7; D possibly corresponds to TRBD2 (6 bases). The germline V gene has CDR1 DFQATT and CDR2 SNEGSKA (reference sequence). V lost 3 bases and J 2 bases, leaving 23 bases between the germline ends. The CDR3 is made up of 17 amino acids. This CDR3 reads CSARFSSALALTYEQYF. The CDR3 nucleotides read TGCAGTGCTAGGTTCTCATCCGCGCTAGCGTTAACCTACGAGCAGTACTTC.

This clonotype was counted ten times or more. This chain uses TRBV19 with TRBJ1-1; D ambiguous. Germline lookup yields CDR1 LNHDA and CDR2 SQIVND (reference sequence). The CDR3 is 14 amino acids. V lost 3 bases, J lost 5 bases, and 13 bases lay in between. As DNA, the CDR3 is TGTGCCAGTAGTATTCGCCTGCCGGGGACTGAAGCTTTCTTT. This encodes CASSIRLPGTEAFF.

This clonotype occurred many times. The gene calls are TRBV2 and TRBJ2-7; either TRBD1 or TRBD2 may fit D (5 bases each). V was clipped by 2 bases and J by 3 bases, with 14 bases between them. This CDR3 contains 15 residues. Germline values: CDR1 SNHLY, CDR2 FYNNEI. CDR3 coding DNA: TGTGCCAGCAGTGAATGGGTGGGGACCCACTACGAGCAGTACGTC. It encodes CASSEWVGTHYEQYV.

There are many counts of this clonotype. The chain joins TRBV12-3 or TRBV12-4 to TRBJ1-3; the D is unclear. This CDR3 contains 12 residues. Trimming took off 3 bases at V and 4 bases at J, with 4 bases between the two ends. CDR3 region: CASSFGGNTIYF. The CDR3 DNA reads TGTGCCAGCAGTTTTGGGGGAAACACCATATATTTT.